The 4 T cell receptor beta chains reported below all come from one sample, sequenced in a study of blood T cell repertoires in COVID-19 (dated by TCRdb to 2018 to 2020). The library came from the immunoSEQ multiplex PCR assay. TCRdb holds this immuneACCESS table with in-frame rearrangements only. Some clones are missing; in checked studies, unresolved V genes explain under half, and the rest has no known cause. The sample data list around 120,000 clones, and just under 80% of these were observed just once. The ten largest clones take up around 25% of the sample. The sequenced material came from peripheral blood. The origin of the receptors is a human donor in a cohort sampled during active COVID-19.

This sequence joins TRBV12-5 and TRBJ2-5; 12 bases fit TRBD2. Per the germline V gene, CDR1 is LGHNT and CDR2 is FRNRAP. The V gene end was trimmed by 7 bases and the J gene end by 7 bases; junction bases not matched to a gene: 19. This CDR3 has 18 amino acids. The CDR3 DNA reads TGTGCTAGTGCCCCCCTAGCGGGGGGGCGGGTATTATCTGGGACCCAGTACTTC. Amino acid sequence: CASAPLAGGRVLSGTQYF.

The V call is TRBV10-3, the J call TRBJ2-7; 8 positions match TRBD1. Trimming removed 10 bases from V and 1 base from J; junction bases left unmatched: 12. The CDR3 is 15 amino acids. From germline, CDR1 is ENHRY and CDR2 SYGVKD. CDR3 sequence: CATMDRERPSYEQYF. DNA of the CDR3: TGTGCCACCATGGACAGGGAAAGACCTTCCTACGAGCAGTACTTC.

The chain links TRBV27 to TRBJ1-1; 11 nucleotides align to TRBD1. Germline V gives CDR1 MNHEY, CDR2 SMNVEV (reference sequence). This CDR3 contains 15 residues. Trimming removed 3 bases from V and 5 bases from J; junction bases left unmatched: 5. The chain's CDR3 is CASSFSGQGVTEAFF. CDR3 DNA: TGTGCCAGCAGTTTTTCGGGACAGGGGGTGACTGAAGCTTTCTTT.

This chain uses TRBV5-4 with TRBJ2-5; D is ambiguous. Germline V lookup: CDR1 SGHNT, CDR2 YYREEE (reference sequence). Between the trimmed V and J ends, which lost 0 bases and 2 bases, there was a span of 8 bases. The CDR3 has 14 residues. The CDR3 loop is CASSLVGRQETQYF. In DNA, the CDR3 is TGTGCCAGCAGCTTGGTGGGCAGACAAGAGACCCAGTACTTC. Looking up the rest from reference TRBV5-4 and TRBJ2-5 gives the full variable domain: ETGVTQSPTHLIKTRGQQVTLRCSSQSGHNTVSWYQQALGQGPQFIFQYYREEENGRGNFPPRFSGLQFPNYSSELNVNALELDDSALYLCASSLVGRQETQYFGPGTRLLVL.